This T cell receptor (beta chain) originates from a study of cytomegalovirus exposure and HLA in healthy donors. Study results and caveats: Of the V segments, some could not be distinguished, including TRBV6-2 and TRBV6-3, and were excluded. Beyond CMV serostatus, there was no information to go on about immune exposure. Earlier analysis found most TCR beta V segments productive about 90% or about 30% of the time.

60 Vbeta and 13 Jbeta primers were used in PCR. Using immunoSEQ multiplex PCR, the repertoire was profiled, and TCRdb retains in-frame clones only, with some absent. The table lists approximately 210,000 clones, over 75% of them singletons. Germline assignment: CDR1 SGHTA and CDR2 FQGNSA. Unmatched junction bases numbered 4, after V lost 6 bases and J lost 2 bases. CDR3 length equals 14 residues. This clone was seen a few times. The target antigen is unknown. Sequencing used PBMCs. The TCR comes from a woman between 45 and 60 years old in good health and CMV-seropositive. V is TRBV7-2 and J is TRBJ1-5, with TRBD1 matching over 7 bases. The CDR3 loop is CASREGAGNQPQHF. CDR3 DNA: TGTGCCAGCAGGGAGGGGGCCGGCAATCAGCCCCAGCATTTT.